The present TCR beta chain was sequenced within a study of T cells in Graves' hyperthyroidism and ophthalmopathy. In germline, CDR1 is MDHEN, CDR2 SYDVKM. Trimming took 7 bases from V and 6 from J, leaving 25 bases between them. There are 16 residues in the CDR3. Lactation, pregnancy, other autoimmune disease or uncontrolled infection led to exclusion of patients. This clonotype has a count of ten or more. RNA transcripts provided the source from which TCR beta CDR3 regions were amplified. TCR CDR3 regions were first amplified by RT-PCR with HTBI primers. TCRdb independently ran MiXCR on the multiplex PCR reads; one entry per CDR3 protein. The table includes around 400,000 distinct CDR3 sequences, 15% to 18% detected once.

This sequence was found in a woman in her late teens or twenties with Graves' hyperthyroidism that later progressed to Graves' ophthalmopathy. The chain couples TRBV28 to TRBJ2-7; a possible D gene is TRBD2 (7 bases). The sequenced sample was blood. CDR3 DNA: TGTGCCAGCACCCTCGGAGGGGGAGGGCCGGGAAGCGAGCAGTACTTC. Encoded protein: CASTLGGGGPGSEQYF.